Sequencing of this T cell receptor beta chain was carried out in a study of PD-1 blockade in classical Hodgkin lymphoma. This CDR3 region has 13 residues. Trimming stripped 5 bases from V and 6 bases from J, with 14 bases between. CDR1 and CDR2 (germline): SGHVS, FQNEAQ. In every patient, relapse followed autologous stem cell transplantation, while exposure to brentuximab vedotin differed. Isolated CD8+ T cells were derived from thawed PBMCs through magnetic negative selection. Generated by immunoSEQ multiplex PCR, the TCRdb table keeps only in-frame clones and is missing some. Of 1,400 or so clones detected, approximately 80% appear once; the ten largest clones hold over 35%.

This clonotype was obtained from a human donor with classical Hodgkin lymphoma. The sample here was CD8+ T cells from blood, taken at baseline. This rearrangement joins TRBV7-8 to TRBJ2-7; D not resolved. The CDR3 reads CASSQHNLGEQYF. In nucleotides, the CDR3 is TGTGCCAGCAGCCAACATAATTTAGGCGAGCAGTACTTC.